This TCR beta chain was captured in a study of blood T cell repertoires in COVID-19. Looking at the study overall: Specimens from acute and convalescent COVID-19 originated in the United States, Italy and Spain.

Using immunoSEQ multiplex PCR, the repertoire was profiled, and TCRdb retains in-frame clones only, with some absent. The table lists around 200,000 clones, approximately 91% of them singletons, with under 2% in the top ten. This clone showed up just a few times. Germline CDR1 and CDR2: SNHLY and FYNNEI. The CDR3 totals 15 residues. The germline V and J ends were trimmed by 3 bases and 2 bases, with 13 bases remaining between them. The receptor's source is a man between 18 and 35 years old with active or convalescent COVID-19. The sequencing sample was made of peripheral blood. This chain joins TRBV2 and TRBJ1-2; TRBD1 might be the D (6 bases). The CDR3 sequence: CASSEGGGGNYGYTF. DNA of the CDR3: TGTGCCAGCAGTGAGGGAGGGGGAGGAAACTATGGCTACACCTTC.